A selection of T cell receptor beta chains follows, all from one sample in a study of CD8 T cells in ankylosing spondylitis. TCRdb reanalysed the 5' RACE reads using MiXCR and keeps one entry per CDR3 protein. This table holds 200,000 to 250,000 distinct CDR3 sequences, over 8.5% found once. Specimen: blood, either unsorted or a sorted T cell fraction (not recorded which). These receptor sequences come from a male donor with ankylosing spondylitis or in good health (not recorded which). CDR3s include the opening cysteine and the closing phenylalanine or tryptophan. The D gene is left open where the match is weak. Not every row has a clone size; where given, it reads once, few, many or a size class.

TRBJ1-2 TRBV5-1 many TRBD1 TGCGCCAGCAGCTTGGCCCGGGGACAGGCCTATGGCTACACCTTC CASSLARGQAYGYTF
TRBJ2-3 TRBV10-3 many TRBD2 TGTGCCATCAGTGGACTAGCGGGGTTTAGCACAGATACGCAGTATTTT CAISGLAGFSTDTQYF
TRBJ1-5 TRBV30 few - TGTGCCTGGAGTGAGGGGAATCAGCCCCAGCATTTT CAWSEGNQPQHF
TRBJ2-2 TRBV12-3/TRBV12-4 many - TGTGCCAGCAGACTGACAGACACCGGGGAGCTGTTTTTT CASRLTDTGELFF
TRBJ1-2 TRBV20-1 many TRBD1 TGCAGTGCTAACAGGGGATTGGGCTATGGCTACACCTTC CSANRGLGYGYTF
TRBJ1-5 TRBV12-3/TRBV12-4 many TRBD1 TGTGCCAGCAGTTCCGGGACAGGGCTTTATCAGCCCCAGCATTTT CASSSGTGLYQPQHF
TRBJ1-1 TRBV5-1 many TRBD1 TGCGCCAGCAATACAGGGGGACCGAACACTGAAGCTTTCTTT CASNTGGPNTEAFF
TRBJ1-5 TRBV2 many - TGTGCCAGCAGGCGGAGCCCAGGTGGGAATCAGCCCCAGCATTTT CASRRSPGGNQPQHF
TRBJ1-2 TRBV24-1 many - TGTGCCACCAGTGATCTCCCGGGGCCCTATGGCTACACCTTC CATSDLPGPYGYTF
TRBJ2-7 TRBV20-1 - - TGCAGTGCTAGGCCGCCCGGGGAGCCCTACGAGCAGTACTTC CSARPPGEPYEQYF
TRBJ1-1 TRBV29-1 - TRBD1 TGCAGCGGCCACAGGGGAGGGAACACTGAAGCTTTCTTT CSGHRGGNTEAFF
TRBJ2-1 TRBV6-2/TRBV6-3 few - TGTGCCAGCAGAAAAAAGGGGCCCGACAATGAGCAGTTCTTC CASRKKGPDNEQFF
TRBJ2-3 TRBV7-6 few - TGTGCCAGCAGCTCGGAGGGGCCGGGCGCAGATACGCAGTATTTT CASSSEGPGADTQYF
TRBJ1-1 TRBV19 few TRBD1 TGTGCCAGTGGGGGACAGGGTCACACTGAAGCTTTCTTT CASGGQGHTEAFF
TRBJ2-7 TRBV18 few - TGTGCCAGCTCACCTGGAGGGCGCCCCTACGAGCAGTACTTC CASSPGGRPYEQYF
TRBJ2-1 TRBV20-1 many - TGCAGTGCTTTAGATGTGGGGAATGAGCAGTTCTTC CSALDVGNEQFF
TRBJ2-1 TRBV10-3 many TRBD2 TGTGCCATCAGTGGGGGACTAGCAGGGATCGACAATGAGCAGTTCTTC CAISGGLAGIDNEQFF
TRBJ2-2 TRBV5-1 - TRBD2 TGCGCCAGCAGCCTCCGACTAGCGGGAGGGAACACCGGGGAGCTGTTTTTT CASSLRLAGGNTGELFF
TRBJ2-2 TRBV12-3/TRBV12-4 - - TGTGCCAGCACCCGGACTGCCCCGAACACCGGGGAGCTGTTTTTT CASTRTAPNTGELFF
TRBJ1-5 TRBV20-1 few TRBD1 TGCAGTGCCCATACAGGGGATGTGGATCAGCCCCAGCATTTT CSAHTGDVDQPQHF
TRBJ2-1 TRBV12-2 - - TGTGCAAGTCGCTTAAAAGGAAGACTAGCAATGATGGATGAGCAGTTCTTC CASRLKGRLAMMDEQFF
TRBJ2-1 TRBV4-1 many TRBD2 TGCGCCAGCAGCCACTCCGGGACTAGCGGTAACAATGAGCAGTTCTTC CASSHSGTSGNNEQFF
TRBJ2-2 TRBV20-1 many TRBD1 TGCAGTGCTATGGGACAGTTGGGCACCGGGGAGCTGTTTTTT CSAMGQLGTGELFF
TRBJ2-7 TRBV5-6 many TRBD2 TGTGCCAGCAGCTTAGGACTAGCGGGCTACTACGAGCAGTACTTC CASSLGLAGYYEQYF
TRBJ1-3 TRBV20-1 - - TGCAGTGTTCCGGACTCTGGAAACACCATATATTTT CSVPDSGNTIYF
TRBJ1-1 TRBV5-5 many - TGTGCCAGCAGCCGGGACCCGGACTCTGAAGCTTTCTTT CASSRDPDSEAFF
TRBJ2-1 TRBV4-1 many - TGCGCCAGCAGCCAAACGTGGGAGCAGTTCTTC CASSQTWEQFF